This entry is about one T cell receptor (beta chain). The clone's antigen remains unknown. Base qualities are not at hand, and no much larger clone is one base apart. RNA was extracted using the RNeasy kit, and about 0.5 to 1 ug of the RNA was reverse transcribed with random hexamers. The immunoSEQ multiplex PCR assay, covering 54 Vbeta and 13 Jbeta segments, was used to amplify TCR beta CDR3 regions. PCR amplification bias was corrected by using a synthetic template baseline for primer optimization and computational correction. For the original study's pipeline: Reads were annotated to V, D and J genes per IMGT and analyzed with immunoSEQ Analyzer, keeping only productive sequences. Clonality was computed as one minus Shannon entropy normalized by log2 of the number of productive unique sequences. For each patient and control, public and private clones were evaluated within the 100 most prevalent clones. A clone was defined as Susac-specific if it was absent from the healthy and MS cohorts, from 1052 published viral clones and from other ImmuneACCESS disease sequences. In TCRdb, the public reads were trimmed at Q25 with fastp and aligned with MiXCR, with productive beta chains retained. One record per CDR3 amino acid sequence lists the most common genes and DNA. These V and J calls rely on TCRdb rather than the paper's analysis. The sample includes some 300,000 distinct CDR3 sequences, with roughly 84% observed a single time. Over 0.095% of the sample lies in the top ten.

High-throughput TCR beta sequencing profiled peripheral blood CD8+ and CD4+ T cells from healthy donors, Susac syndrome patients and multiple sclerosis patients. Treatment-naive patients with stable or active relapsing-remitting disease fulfilling revised McDonald criteria were used as multiple sclerosis controls. Bulk CD8+ and CD4+ T cells were purified by magnetic negative isolation, whereas CD8+ TEMRA cells were enriched by FACS. Blood was collected in EDTA tubes and processed within 24 hours, with PBMCs isolated through density gradient centrifugation. PBMCs intended for TCR sequencing were frozen in liquid nitrogen and were later thawed in a 37 degrees C water bath. The sorted or isolated CD4+, CD8+ and CD8+ TEMRA cells had a purity of 90% or higher. The data belong to a study of CD8 T cells in Susac syndrome (dated by TCRdb to about 2019). For the study in its entirety: Whether CD8+ T cell activation and differentiation in Susac syndrome was antigen driven was tested using repertoire sequencing. The study compared CD8+ T cell repertoire clonality among around 11 healthy donors, about 14 Susac syndrome patients and some 16 multiple sclerosis patients. Points the paper makes about the study in general: The study acknowledged that relatively few individuals were included in the TCR sequencing and HLA analysis.

From the germline V gene (reference sequence), CDR1 is SGHAT and CDR2 is FQDESV. From the cysteine through the phenylalanine, the CDR3 covers 20 amino acids. CDR3 DNA is the only sequence kept; it has 60 bases, read in frame from the first base. Cut back by 1 base and 0 bases, the V and J ends lie 19 bases apart. The receptor was derived from a human donor with multiple sclerosis. In this chain, TRBV11-1 is recombined with TRBJ2-6; matching of 6 bases hints at TRBD1 as the D gene. The material sequenced was CD8+ T cells from PBMCs. Read as DNA, the sequence is TGTGCCAGCAGCTTAGAGACAGGCCCGACGGTCCGCTCTGGGGCCAACGTCCTGACTTTC. It is translated as CASSLETGPTVRSGANVLTF.